The 28 T cell receptor beta chains presented below share a single source sample, sequenced in a study of control samples from healthy donors and cancer patients. Sequencing was performed with immunoSEQ multiplex PCR; in TCRdb, only in-frame clones are kept and a portion is missing. Altogether roughly 100,000 clones are present, just under 95% being singletons, with the ten largest covering approximately 3%. What was sequenced was blood. The receptors derive from a human donor in good health. The donor label of this sample is uncertain.

This clone has a single count. The J gene is TRBJ2-3, the V gene TRBV7-2; D not certain. Germline V gene sequence: CDR1 SGHTA, CDR2 FQGNSA. The CDR3 loop spans 11 amino acids. V lost 4 bases and J lost 6, with 5 bases in between. CDR3 protein: CASSSLDTQYF. In nucleotides, the CDR3 is TGTGCCAGCAGCTCTCTGGATACGCAGTATTTT.

Details on this clone: Additional DNA sequences in this sample encode the identical CDR3. V is TRBV12-3 or TRBV12-4 and J is TRBJ2-7, with a weak D call TRBD1 (5 bases). This CDR3 is 12 amino acids long. The germline V and J ends were trimmed by 5 bases and 4 bases, with 9 bases remaining between them. CDR3 nucleotides: TGTGCCAGCAGTCTCCAGGGTTACGAGCAGTACTTC. Translated: CASSLQGYEQYF.

The chain uses TRBV2 and TRBJ2-2; D is undetermined. Germline V lookup: CDR1 SNHLY, CDR2 FYNNEI. The CDR3 totals 14 residues. The V gene lost 1 base and the J gene lost 5 bases, with 8 bases spanning the gap. The CDR3 region has the DNA TGTGCCAGCAGTGAAGGCGGTTATACCGGGGAGCTGTTTTTT. It specifies CASSEGGYTGELFF.

To note about this clone: The junction and the germline gene differ at one end; a read error may be behind it. CDR3 nucleotide sequence: TGTGCCAGCAGCTCAACCTCGGCTGGGAACACCATATATTTT. Its translation is CASSSTSAGNTIYF. This chain joins TRBV7-2 and TRBJ1-3, with D unresolved. The CDR3 is 14 residues long. CDR1 and CDR2 from the germline V gene are SGHTA and FQGNSA.

V and J are TRBV6-1 and TRBJ1-5; D is uncertain. V lost 3 bases, J lost 12 bases, and 9 bases lay in between. The CDR3 loop spans 11 amino acids. Looked up from germline, CDR1 is MNHNS and CDR2 is SASEGT. The CDR3 reads CASSDTASQHF. CDR3 in DNA: TGTGCCAGCAGTGATACCGCAAGCCAGCATTTT.

The rearrangement links TRBV24-1 to TRBJ2-2; TRBD1 matches 7 bases. V lost 3 bases, J lost 1 base, and 4 bases stayed unmatched. Germline CDR1 is KGHDR and CDR2 is SFDVKD. There are 16 residues in the CDR3. The CDR3 is CATSDPRTGNTGELFF. The DNA of the CDR3 is TGTGCCACCAGTGATCCAAGGACAGGGAACACCGGGGAGCTGTTTTTT.

The DNA of the CDR3 is TGCGCCAGCAGCGTGGGGGGACAGGATCATCAGCCCCAGCATTTT. Its translation: CASSVGGQDHQPQHF. The rearrangement links TRBV5-1 to TRBJ1-5, with TRBD1 matching 8 bases. CDR3 length: 15 residues. Germline CDR1 and CDR2: SGHRS and YFSETQ. J was trimmed by 5 bases and V by 4 bases; bases with no gene match: 8.

V and J are TRBV4-1 and TRBJ2-7; weak D call: TRBD1 (5 bases). CDR3 length: 14 amino acids. Germline V gene data show CDR1 as MGHRA and CDR2 as YSYEKL. Trimming cost V 0 bases and J 4 bases, with 10 bases left between them. In DNA form, the CDR3 reads TGCGCCAGCAGCCAAGAAGACAGCTCATACGAGCAGTACTTC. Amino acids: CASSQEDSSYEQYF.

As regards this clone: Other DNA sequences from this sample encode an identical CDR3 as well. The CDR3, as DNA: TGTGCCAGCAGCCAAGGAGGACAGACTGAAAAACTGTTTTTT. This encodes CASSQGGQTEKLFF. This chain links TRBV3-1 (or the pseudogene TRBV3-2) with TRBJ1-4, with a possible D match to TRBD1 (6 bases). This CDR3 comprises 14 residues. V lost 1 base, J lost 7 bases, and 10 bases lay in between. Per germline, CDR1 LGHDT and CDR2 YNNKEL (reference sequence).

The chain combines TRBV3-1 (or the pseudogene TRBV3-2) with TRBJ1-3; D is uncertain. V shed 8 bases and J shed 4 bases, with 6 bases lying between them. Germline CDR1 is LGHDT and CDR2 is YNNKEL (reference sequence). The CDR3 has 11 amino acids. CDR3 loop: CASSPGNTIYF. The DNA of the CDR3 is TGTGCCAGCTCCCCGGGAAACACCATATATTTT.

This sequence joins TRBV5-1 and TRBJ1-1; D gene uncertain. This CDR3 is 14 amino acids long. Trimming removed 6 bases from V and 4 bases from J, with 16 bases in between. Germline loops: CDR1 SGHRS, CDR2 YFSETQ. CDR3 residues: CASTEPSAGTEAFF. Here the CDR3 DNA reads TGCGCCAGCACGGAACCCAGTGCGGGCACTGAAGCTTTCTTT. Looking up the rest from reference TRBV5-1 and TRBJ1-1 gives the full variable domain: KAGVTQTPRYLIKTRGQQVTLSCSPISGHRSVSWYQQTPGQGLQFLFEYFSETQRNKGNFPGRFSGRQFSNSRSEMNVSTLELGDSALYLCASTEPSAGTEAFFGQGTRLTVV.

This clone came up a few times. DNA of the CDR3: TGTGCCAGCAGCTTATTAAACTCACGAAGCAGTGGCTACACCTTC. Its translation is CASSLLNSRSSGYTF. The chain combines TRBV7-9 with TRBJ1-2; D not certain. Germline values: CDR1 SEHNR, CDR2 FQNEAQ (reference sequence). Between the trimmed V and J ends, which lost 2 bases and 7 bases, there was a span of 17 bases. The CDR3 extends over 15 amino acids.

V and J are TRBV7-2 and TRBJ1-1, with D hard to call. The CDR3 has 14 residues. V was cut by 5 bases and J by 5 bases, with 15 bases left in between. Germline assignment: CDR1 SGHTA and CDR2 FQGNSA. DNA of the CDR3: TGTGCCAGCAGCCTTGAGGGTAGTCGGACTGAAGCTTTCTTT. It codes for CASSLEGSRTEAFF.

The chain couples TRBV13 to TRBJ2-3; 10 nucleotides match TRBD2. This CDR3 region has 18 residues. The germline gives CDR1 PRHDT, CDR2 FYEKMQ (reference sequence). The junction had 13 bases not matched to a gene; V was cut back by 5 bases and J by 2 bases. CDR3 DNA sequence: TGTGCCAGCAGCCTACTCGGGCTGAGCGGGGGGGTCACAGATACGCAGTATTTT. Amino acids: CASSLLGLSGGVTDTQYF.

J is TRBJ1-5 and V is TRBV27; D remains ambiguous. The length of the CDR3 is 13 residues. V lost 6 bases and J 0 bases, leaving 6 bases between the germline ends. From germline, CDR1 is MNHEY and CDR2 SMNVEV (reference sequence). Here the CDR3 reads CASRRYSNQPQHF. CDR3 nucleotide sequence: TGTGCCAGCAGAAGATATAGCAATCAGCCCCAGCATTTT.

The V call is TRBV5-1, the J call TRBJ1-2; no clear D gene. Germline CDR1 reads SGHRS; CDR2 reads YFSETQ. The V gene lost 4 bases and the J gene lost 0 bases, with 19 bases spanning the gap. This CDR3 is 17 amino acids long. CDR3 in amino acids: CASSLTPNPISNYGYTF. As DNA, the CDR3 is TGCGCCAGCAGCCTTACTCCAAACCCTATTTCTAACTATGGCTACACCTTC.

The rearrangement uses TRBV6-1 and TRBJ1-4; TRBD1 aligns across 11 bases. The length of the CDR3 is 15 residues. J was trimmed by 7 bases and V by 3 bases; bases with no gene match: 4. The germline gives CDR1 MNHNS, CDR2 SASEGT. This CDR3 is CASSERTGGSEKLFF. The CDR3 DNA sequence: TGTGCCAGCAGTGAGAGGACAGGGGGCAGTGAAAAACTGTTTTTT.

V and J are TRBV27 and TRBJ1-2; TRBD1 is a possible D gene (5 bases). Looked up from germline, CDR1 is MNHEY and CDR2 is SMNVEV (reference sequence). The V end was cut by 5 bases, the J end by 2 bases, with 9 bases between. This CDR3 comprises 13 residues. CDR3 amino acids: CASSGDGNYGYTF. CDR3 coding DNA: TGTGCCAGCAGTGGGGACGGGAACTATGGCTACACCTTC.

Comment on this clone: The sample contains more than one DNA sequence encoding this CDR3. V gene TRBV5-1 combines with J gene TRBJ2-2; possibly TRBD1 or TRBD2 for D (6 bases each). The ends were cut back, 0 bases at V and 4 bases at J, with 13 bases in the middle. Germline V gene data show CDR1 as SGHRS and CDR2 as YFSETQ. The CDR3 length is 16 residues. CDR3 bases: TGCGCCAGCAGCTTGGAGGGGGGTACGGGCACCGGGGAGCTGTTTTTT. Its protein is CASSLEGGTGTGELFF.

The CDR3 loop is CASSPPISAGLETQYF. CDR3 sequence (DNA): TGTGCCAGCTCACCACCAATTTCAGCGGGGCTAGAGACCCAGTACTTC. The chain recombines TRBV18 with TRBJ2-5, with 7 bases lining up with TRBD2. CDR3 length: 16 residues. The germline CDR1 and CDR2 sequences are KGHSH and LQKENI. Germline trimming cut 0 bases from V and 4 bases from J; bases unmatched to any gene: 8.

Here the CDR3 DNA reads TGTGCCAGCAACCCCTGGGACAGCCCCTACGAGCAGTACTTC. Translating gives CASNPWDSPYEQYF. The chain has TRBV27 and TRBJ2-7; 7 bases agree with TRBD1. Germline V gene lookup returns CDR1 MNHEY and CDR2 SMNVEV (reference sequence). This CDR3 contains 14 residues. V trimming: 7 bases; J trimming: 2 bases; junction bases outside the gene matches: 8.

The gene calls are TRBV3-1 (or the pseudogene TRBV3-2) and TRBJ1-2, with D perhaps TRBD1 (5 bases). Trimming stripped 0 bases from V and 7 bases from J, with 15 bases between. The length of the CDR3 is 15 residues. CDR1 and CDR2 (germline): LGHDT, YNNKEL (reference sequence). CDR3 in DNA: TGTGCCAGCAGCCAAGATTTGGGGGGAATACGTGGCTACACCTTC. Protein product: CASSQDLGGIRGYTF.

The chain uses TRBV4-1 and TRBJ2-5; D gene ambiguous. Germline CDR1 is MGHRA and CDR2 is YSYEKL. The CDR3 has 14 residues. Trimming stripped 1 base from V and 1 base from J, with 7 bases between. The CDR3 nucleotides read TGCGCCAGCAGCCAAGGGCAACGCCAAGAGACCCAGTACTTC. This codes for CASSQGQRQETQYF.

The chain recombines TRBV12-5 with TRBJ2-7, with D uncertain. The CDR3 consists of 15 residues. Trimming took off 5 bases at V and 3 bases at J, with 17 bases between the two ends. Per germline, CDR1 LGHNT and CDR2 FRNRAP. DNA for the CDR3: TGTGCTAGTGGTATGCTGTTTGGCCCAGTCTACGAGCAGTACTTC. Its translation is CASGMLFGPVYEQYF.

V gene TRBV6-6 combines with J gene TRBJ1-1; no firm D call. The V and J ends lost 5 bases and 1 base respectively, with 11 bases between them. Germline lookup yields CDR1 MNHNY and CDR2 SVGAGI (reference sequence). The CDR3 spans 14 residues. CDR3 in DNA: TGTGCCAGCAGTCTCGGGATGGGGAACACTGAAGCTTTCTTT. Protein: CASSLGMGNTEAFF.

This clone showed up just a few times. The chain couples TRBV18 to TRBJ2-7; 10 bases align to TRBD1. V was pared by 3 bases and J by 2 bases, with 4 bases of the junction left unmatched. The CDR3 covers 15 residues. The germline gives CDR1 KGHSH, CDR2 LQKENI. The CDR3 sequence is CASSPGQGGAYEQYF. The CDR3 DNA is TGTGCCAGCTCACCTGGACAGGGGGGGGCCTACGAGCAGTACTTC.

The genes are TRBV12-5 and TRBJ1-1; D is unresolved. Trimming took off 1 base at V and 7 bases at J, with 10 bases between the two ends. This CDR3 has 13 amino acids. CDR1 and CDR2 from the germline V gene are LGHNT and FRNRAP. The CDR3 is CASGLDRRVEAFF. CDR3 coding DNA: TGTGCTAGTGGTTTGGACAGAAGGGTTGAAGCTTTCTTT.

This clone was detected once. The chain links TRBV7-9 to TRBJ1-4, with TRBD1 identical over 9 bases. Trimming at V came to 2 bases and at J to 2 bases, leaving 12 bases not matched to a gene. CDR3 length: 19 amino acids. Germline CDR1 reads SEHNR; CDR2 reads FQNEAQ (reference sequence). The CDR3 DNA reads TGTGCCAGCAGCTTACCGGGACAGGGTATAGTGGCGACTAATGAAAAACTGTTTTTT. Its protein product is CASSLPGQGIVATNEKLFF.